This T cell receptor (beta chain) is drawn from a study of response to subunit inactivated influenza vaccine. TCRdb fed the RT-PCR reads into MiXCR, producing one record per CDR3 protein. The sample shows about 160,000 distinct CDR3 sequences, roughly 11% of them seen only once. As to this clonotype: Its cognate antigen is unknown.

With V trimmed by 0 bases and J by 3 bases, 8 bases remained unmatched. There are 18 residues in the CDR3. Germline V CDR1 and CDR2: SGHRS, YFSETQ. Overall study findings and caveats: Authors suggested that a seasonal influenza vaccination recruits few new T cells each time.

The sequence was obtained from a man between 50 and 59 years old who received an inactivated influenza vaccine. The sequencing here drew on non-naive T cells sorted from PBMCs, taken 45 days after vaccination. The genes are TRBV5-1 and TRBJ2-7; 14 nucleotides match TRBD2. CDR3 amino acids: CASSLAGTSGGPYYEQYF. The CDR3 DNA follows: TGCGCCAGCAGCTTGGCTGGGACTAGCGGGGGACCGTACTACGAGCAGTACTTC.